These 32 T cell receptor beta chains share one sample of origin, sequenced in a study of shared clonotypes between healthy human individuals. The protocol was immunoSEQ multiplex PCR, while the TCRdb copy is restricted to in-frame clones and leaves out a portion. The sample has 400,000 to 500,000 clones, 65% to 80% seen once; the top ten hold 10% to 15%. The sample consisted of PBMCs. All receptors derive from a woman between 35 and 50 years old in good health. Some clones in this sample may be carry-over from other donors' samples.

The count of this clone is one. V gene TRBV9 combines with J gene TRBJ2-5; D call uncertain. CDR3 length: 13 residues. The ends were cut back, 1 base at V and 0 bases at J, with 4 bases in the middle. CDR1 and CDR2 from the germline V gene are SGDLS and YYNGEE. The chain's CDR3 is CASSVRDQETQYF. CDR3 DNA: TGTGCCAGCAGCGTACGGGACCAAGAGACCCAGTACTTC. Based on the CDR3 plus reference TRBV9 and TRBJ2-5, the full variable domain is DSGVTQTPKHLITATGQRVTLRCSPRSGDLSVYWYQQSLDQGLQFLIQYYNGEERAKGNILERFSAQQFPDLHSELNLSSLELGDSALYFCASSVRDQETQYFGPGTRLLVL.

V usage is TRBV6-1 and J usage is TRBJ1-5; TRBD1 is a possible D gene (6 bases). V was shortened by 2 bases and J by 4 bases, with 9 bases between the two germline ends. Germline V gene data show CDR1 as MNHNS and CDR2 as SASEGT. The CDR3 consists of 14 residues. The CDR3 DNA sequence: TGTGCCAGCAGTGAACTCACAGGGAATCAGCCCCAGCATTTT. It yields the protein CASSELTGNQPQHF.

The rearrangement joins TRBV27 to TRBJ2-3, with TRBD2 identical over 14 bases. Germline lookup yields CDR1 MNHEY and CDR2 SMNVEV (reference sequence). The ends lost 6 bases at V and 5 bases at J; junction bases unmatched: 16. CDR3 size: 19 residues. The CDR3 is CASRHIPGLAGVAVDTQYF. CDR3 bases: TGTGCCAGCAGACACATCCCGGGACTAGCGGGAGTCGCGGTAGATACGCAGTATTTT.

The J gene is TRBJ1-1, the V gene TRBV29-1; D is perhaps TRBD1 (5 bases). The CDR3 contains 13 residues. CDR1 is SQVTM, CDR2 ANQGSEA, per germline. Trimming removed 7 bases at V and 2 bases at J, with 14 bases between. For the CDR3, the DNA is TGCAGCGAAGAGACCGGGACCAACACTGAAGCTTTCTTT. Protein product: CSEETGTNTEAFF.

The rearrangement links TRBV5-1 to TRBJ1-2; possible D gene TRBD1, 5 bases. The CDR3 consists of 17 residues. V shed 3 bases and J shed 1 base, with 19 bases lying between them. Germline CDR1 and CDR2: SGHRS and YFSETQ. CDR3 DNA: TGCGCCAGCAGCTCGGTTCCGGGACGCGGGCTTAACTATGGCTACACCTTC. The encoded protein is CASSSVPGRGLNYGYTF.

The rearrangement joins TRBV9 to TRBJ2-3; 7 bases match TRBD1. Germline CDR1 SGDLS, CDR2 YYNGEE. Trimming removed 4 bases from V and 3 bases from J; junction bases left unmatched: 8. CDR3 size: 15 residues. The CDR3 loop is CASSTRQGGTDTQYF. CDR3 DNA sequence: TGTGCCAGCAGCACCCGACAGGGTGGGACAGATACGCAGTATTTT.

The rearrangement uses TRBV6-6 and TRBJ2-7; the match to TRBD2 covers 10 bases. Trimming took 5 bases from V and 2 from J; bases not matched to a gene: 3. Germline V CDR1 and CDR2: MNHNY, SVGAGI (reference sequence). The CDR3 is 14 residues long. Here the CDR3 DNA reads TGTGCCAGCAGTCATAGCGGGAGGACCTACGAGCAGTACTTC. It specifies CASSHSGRTYEQYF.

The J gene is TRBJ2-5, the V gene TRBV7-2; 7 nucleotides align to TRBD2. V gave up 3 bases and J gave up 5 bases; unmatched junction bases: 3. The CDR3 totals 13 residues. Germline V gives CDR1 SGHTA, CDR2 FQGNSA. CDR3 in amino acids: CASSFPGGETQYF. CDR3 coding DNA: TGTGCCAGCAGCTTTCCCGGGGGGGAGACCCAGTACTTC.

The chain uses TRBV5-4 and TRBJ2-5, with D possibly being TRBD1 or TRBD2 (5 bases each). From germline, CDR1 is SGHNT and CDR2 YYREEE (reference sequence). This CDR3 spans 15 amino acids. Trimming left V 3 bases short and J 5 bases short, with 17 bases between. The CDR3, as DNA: TGTGCCAGCAGCTCCGGGACCACCAAGTCGGAGACCCAGTACTTC. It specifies CASSSGTTKSETQYF.

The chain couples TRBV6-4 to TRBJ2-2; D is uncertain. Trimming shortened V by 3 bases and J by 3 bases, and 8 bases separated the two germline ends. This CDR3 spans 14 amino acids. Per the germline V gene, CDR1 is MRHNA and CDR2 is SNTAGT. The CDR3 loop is CASSDSPDTGELFF. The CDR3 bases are TGTGCCAGCAGTGATAGCCCCGACACCGGGGAGCTGTTTTTT.

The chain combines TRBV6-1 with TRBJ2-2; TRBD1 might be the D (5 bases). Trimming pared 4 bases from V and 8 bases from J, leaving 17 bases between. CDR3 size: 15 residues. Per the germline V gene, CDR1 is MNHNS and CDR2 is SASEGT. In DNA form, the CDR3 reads TGTGCCAGCAGTGGAGAGGCAGGGCCCGGGGGGGAGCTGTTTTTT. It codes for CASSGEAGPGGELFF.

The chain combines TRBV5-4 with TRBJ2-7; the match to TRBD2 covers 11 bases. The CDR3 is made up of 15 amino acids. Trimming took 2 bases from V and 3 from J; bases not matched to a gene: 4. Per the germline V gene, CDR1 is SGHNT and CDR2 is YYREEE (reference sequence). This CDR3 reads CASSFTGTSGYEQYF. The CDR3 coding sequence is TGTGCCAGCAGCTTTACCGGGACTAGCGGCTACGAGCAGTACTTC.

The CDR3, as DNA: TGCAGCGCTCGACTAGCGGGAGGGTACGAGCAGTACTTC. Translating gives CSARLAGGYEQYF. The rearrangement joins TRBV29-1 to TRBJ2-7; TRBD2 matches at 14 bases. This CDR3 has 13 residues. CDR1 and CDR2 from the germline V gene are SQVTM and ANQGSEA. The V segment lost 7 bases and the J segment 4 bases; nucleotides outside the gene matches: 3.

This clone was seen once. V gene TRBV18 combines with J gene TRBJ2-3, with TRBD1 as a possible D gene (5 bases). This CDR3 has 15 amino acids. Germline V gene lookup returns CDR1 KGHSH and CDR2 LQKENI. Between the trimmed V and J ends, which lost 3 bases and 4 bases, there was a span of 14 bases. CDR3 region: CASSPILPGSDTQYF. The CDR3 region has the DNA TGTGCCAGCTCACCTATCCTCCCAGGGTCAGATACGCAGTATTTT.

CDR3 DNA: TGTGCCAGCAGTAATACAGGGTACTTTGAAGCTTTCTTT. Translation: CASSNTGYFEAFF. The chain carries TRBV28 and TRBJ1-1; tentative D call: TRBD1 (6 bases). Trimming shortened V by 5 bases and J by 7 bases, and 14 bases separated the two germline ends. This CDR3 spans 13 amino acids. Germline CDR1 reads MDHEN; CDR2 reads SYDVKM.

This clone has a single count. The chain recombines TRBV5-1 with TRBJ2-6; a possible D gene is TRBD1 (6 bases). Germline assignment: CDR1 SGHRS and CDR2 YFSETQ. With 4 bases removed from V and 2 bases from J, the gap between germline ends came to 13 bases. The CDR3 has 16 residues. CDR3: CASSLTGSAGANVLTF. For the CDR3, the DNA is TGCGCCAGCAGCCTTACAGGGAGTGCTGGGGCCAACGTCCTGACTTTC. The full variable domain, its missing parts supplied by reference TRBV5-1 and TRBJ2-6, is KAGVTQTPRYLIKTRGQQVTLSCSPISGHRSVSWYQQTPGQGLQFLFEYFSETQRNKGNFPGRFSGRQFSNSRSEMNVSTLELGDSALYLCASSLTGSAGANVLTFGAGSRLTVL.

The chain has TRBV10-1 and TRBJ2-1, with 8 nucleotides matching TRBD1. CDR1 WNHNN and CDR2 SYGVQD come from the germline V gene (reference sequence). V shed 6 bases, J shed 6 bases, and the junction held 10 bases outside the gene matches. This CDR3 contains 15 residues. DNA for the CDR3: TGCGCCAGCAGCCCCGCAGGGGGCGGTTTCAATGAGCAGTTCTTC. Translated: CASSPAGGGFNEQFF.

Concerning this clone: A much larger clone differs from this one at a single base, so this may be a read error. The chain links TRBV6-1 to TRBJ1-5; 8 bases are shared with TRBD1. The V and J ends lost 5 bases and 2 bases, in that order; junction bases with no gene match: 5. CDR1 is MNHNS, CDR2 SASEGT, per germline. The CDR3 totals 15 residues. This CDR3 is CASSTQTGGNQPQHF. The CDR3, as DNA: TGTGCCAGCAGTACCCAGACAGGGGGCAATCAGCCCCAGCATTTT.

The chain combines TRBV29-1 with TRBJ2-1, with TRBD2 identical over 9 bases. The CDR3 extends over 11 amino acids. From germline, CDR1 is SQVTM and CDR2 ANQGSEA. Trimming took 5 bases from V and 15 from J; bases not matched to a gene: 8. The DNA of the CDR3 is TGCAGCGTTCGGTGGCGGGAGGGCCTGTTCTTC. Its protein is CSVRWREGLFF.

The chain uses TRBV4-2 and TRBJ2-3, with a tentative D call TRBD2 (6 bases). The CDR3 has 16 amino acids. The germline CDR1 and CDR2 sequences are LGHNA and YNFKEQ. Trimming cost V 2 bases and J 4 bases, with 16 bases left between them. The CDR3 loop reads CASSQSTRDSSDTQYF. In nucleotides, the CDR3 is TGTGCCAGCAGCCAAAGTACCCGGGACTCCTCAGATACGCAGTATTTT.

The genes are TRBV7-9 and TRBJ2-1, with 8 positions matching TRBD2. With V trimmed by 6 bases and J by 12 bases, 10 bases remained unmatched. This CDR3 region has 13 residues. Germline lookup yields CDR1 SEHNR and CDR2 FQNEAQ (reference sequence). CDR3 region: CASRAGVGDRQFF. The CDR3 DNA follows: TGTGCCAGCAGAGCGGGAGTTGGGGATAGGCAGTTCTTC.

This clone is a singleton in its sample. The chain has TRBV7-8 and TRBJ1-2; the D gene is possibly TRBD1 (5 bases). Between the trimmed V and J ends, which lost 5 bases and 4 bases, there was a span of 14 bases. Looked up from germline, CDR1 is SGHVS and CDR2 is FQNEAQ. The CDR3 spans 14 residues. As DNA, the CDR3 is TGTGCCAGCAGCCCAGGGAGGCAGGGCTATGGCTACACCTTC. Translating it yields CASSPGRQGYGYTF.

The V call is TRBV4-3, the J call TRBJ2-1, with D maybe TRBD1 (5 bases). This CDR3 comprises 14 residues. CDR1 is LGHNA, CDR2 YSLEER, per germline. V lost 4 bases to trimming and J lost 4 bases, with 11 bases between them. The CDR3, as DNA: TGCGCCAGCAGCCCCCAACGACAGTACAATGAGCAGTTCTTC. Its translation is CASSPQRQYNEQFF.

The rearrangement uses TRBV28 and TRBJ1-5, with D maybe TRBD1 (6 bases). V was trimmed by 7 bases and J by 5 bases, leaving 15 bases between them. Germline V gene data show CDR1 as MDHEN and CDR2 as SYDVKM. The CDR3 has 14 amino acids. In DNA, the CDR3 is TGTGCCAGCAATATCCGGGACACTCATCAGCCCCAGCATTTT. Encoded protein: CASNIRDTHQPQHF. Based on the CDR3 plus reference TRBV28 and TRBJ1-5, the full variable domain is DVKVTQSSRYLVKRTGEKVFLECVQDMDHENMFWYRQDPGLGLRLIYFSYDVKMKEKGDIPEGYSVSREKKERFSLILESASTNQTSMYLCASNIRDTHQPQHFGDGTRLSIL.

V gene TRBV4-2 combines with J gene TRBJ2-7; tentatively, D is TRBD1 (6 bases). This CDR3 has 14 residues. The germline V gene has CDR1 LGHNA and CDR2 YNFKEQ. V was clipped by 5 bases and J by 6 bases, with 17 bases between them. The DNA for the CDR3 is TGTGCCAGCAGCTTGGGGGCAGGGTTGGGCGAGCAGTACTTC. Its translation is CASSLGAGLGEQYF.

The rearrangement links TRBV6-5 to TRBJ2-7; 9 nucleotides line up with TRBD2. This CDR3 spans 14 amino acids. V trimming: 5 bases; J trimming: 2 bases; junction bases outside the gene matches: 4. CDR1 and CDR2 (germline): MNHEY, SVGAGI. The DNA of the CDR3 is TGTGCCAGCAGTGTAGCGGGAGACGCCTACGAGCAGTACTTC. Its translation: CASSVAGDAYEQYF.

The CDR3 region has the DNA TGTGCCAGCAGCGTAGGGACGGGAACGGGGACCCAGTACTTC. Protein: CASSVGTGTGTQYF. V is TRBV9 and J is TRBJ2-5; possible D gene TRBD2, 5 bases. CDR3 length equals 14 residues. Germline CDR1 reads SGDLS; CDR2 reads YYNGEE. Trimming left V 0 bases short and J 7 bases short, with 13 bases between.

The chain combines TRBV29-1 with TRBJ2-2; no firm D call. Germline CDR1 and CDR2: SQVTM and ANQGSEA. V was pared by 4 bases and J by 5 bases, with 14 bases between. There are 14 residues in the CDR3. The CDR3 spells CSVGASLSTGELFF. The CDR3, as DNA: TGCAGCGTTGGGGCTAGTCTTTCGACCGGGGAGCTGTTTTTT.

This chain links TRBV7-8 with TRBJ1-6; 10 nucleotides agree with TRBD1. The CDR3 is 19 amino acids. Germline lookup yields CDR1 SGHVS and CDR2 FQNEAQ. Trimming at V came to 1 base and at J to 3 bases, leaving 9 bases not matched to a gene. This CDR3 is CASSLVGGQGLVYNSPLHF. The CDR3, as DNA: TGTGCCAGCAGCTTAGTTGGGGGACAGGGGCTAGTCTATAATTCACCCCTCCACTTT.

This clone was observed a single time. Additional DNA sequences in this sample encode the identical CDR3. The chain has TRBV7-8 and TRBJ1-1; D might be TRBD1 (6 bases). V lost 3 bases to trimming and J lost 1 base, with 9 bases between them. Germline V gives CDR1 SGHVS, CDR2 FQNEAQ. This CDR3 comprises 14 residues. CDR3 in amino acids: CASSLVTGNTEAFF. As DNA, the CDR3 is TGTGCCAGCAGCTTGGTGACAGGGAACACTGAAGCTTTCTTT.

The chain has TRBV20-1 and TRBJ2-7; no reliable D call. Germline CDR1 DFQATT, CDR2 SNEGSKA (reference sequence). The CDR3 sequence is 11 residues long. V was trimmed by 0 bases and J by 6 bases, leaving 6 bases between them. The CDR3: CSAREGPEQYF. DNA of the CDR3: TGCAGTGCTAGAGAAGGGCCCGAGCAGTACTTC.

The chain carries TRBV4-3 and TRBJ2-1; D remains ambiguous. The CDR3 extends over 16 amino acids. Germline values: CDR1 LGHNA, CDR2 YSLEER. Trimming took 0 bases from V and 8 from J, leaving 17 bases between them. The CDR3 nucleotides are TGCGCCAGCAGCCAAGATCCCGAGATCCTAGGCTATGAGCAGTTCTTC. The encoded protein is CASSQDPEILGYEQFF.